This T cell receptor beta chain was found in a study of identical twins. Study-level findings and limits: Rather than following the same donors, the conclusions depended on cross-sectional statistical analysis.

This clonotype came up a few times. Its antigen is undetermined. V lost 7 bases, J lost 1 base, and 14 bases lay in between. The CDR3 sequence is 14 residues long. One entry per CDR3 protein results from TCRdb running MiXCR on the 5' RACE reads. This sample yields 450,000 or so distinct CDR3 sequences, of which 11% to 15% are seen a single time; about 0.53% belongs to the top ten. Among all donors, each was a healthy Caucasian. These data are also associated with another study on yellow fever vaccine responses in identical twins.

This receptor was obtained from a woman aged 18-30 years in good health. Sample: CD4+ T cells sorted from blood. V gene TRBV12-3 or TRBV12-4 combines with J gene TRBJ2-7; weak D call: TRBD2 (6 bases). The CDR3 nucleotides read TGTGCCAGCACCTCGGCGGCGGGGTCCTACGAGCAGTACTTC. Its translation: CASTSAAGSYEQYF.